This is a list of T cell receptor beta chains from one sample in a study of OX40 agonist ivuxolimab in advanced cancers. The repertoire was sequenced with immunoSEQ multiplex PCR; TCRdb's copy has only in-frame clones and lacks some. Of 65,000 to 90,000 clones listed, roughly four fifths are singletons. The specimen comprised CD4+ or CD8+ T cells sorted from blood, sampled in a trial of the OX40 agonist ivuxolimab. The receptors shown here come from an adult with an advanced solid tumor such as melanoma, head and neck, liver or kidney cancer. Both conserved end residues are part of each CDR3. A D gene is named only where the DNA matches it firmly. A row's size may be missing; if present it is once, few, many or a size class.

j_gene: TRBJ2-3
d_gene: TRBD1
abundance: -
v_gene: TRBV29-1
CDR3nt: TGCAGCGCCTCGACAGGGTTTGCTGATACGCAGTATTTT
CDR3aa: CSASTGFADTQYF

j_gene: TRBJ2-5
d_gene: TRBD2
abundance: -
v_gene: TRBV2
CDR3nt: TGTGCCAGCAGTGCCCGGACTAGCGGGGGACGACAGACCCAGTACTTC
CDR3aa: CASSARTSGGRQTQYF

j_gene: TRBJ2-5
d_gene: TRBD1
abundance: -
v_gene: TRBV5-1
CDR3nt: TGCGCCAGCAGCTTACAGGGGGCGGGAGAGACCCAGTACTTC
CDR3aa: CASSLQGAGETQYF

j_gene: TRBJ1-5
d_gene: TRBD1
abundance: -
v_gene: TRBV10-1
CDR3nt: TGCGCCAGCAGTGAGTCCTCAGACAGGGGGCGCGGAAGCAATCAGCCCCAGCATTTT
CDR3aa: CASSESSDRGRGSNQPQHF

j_gene: TRBJ1-5
d_gene: -
abundance: -
v_gene: TRBV28
CDR3nt: TGTGCCAGCAGTTCATACAGGAATCAGCCCCAGCATTTT
CDR3aa: CASSSYRNQPQHF

j_gene: TRBJ1-5
d_gene: -
abundance: once
v_gene: TRBV18
CDR3nt: TGTGCCAGCTCATCAGCGGAGGGCACCCAGCATTTT
CDR3aa: CASSSAEGTQHF

j_gene: TRBJ1-4
d_gene: -
abundance: -
v_gene: TRBV18
CDR3nt: TGTGCCAGCTCACCATATCAACAGAGTTTTAATGAAAAACTGTTTTTT
CDR3aa: CASSPYQQSFNEKLFF

j_gene: TRBJ2-6
d_gene: -
abundance: -
v_gene: TRBV4-3
CDR3nt: TGCGCCAGCAGCCAAGAGAGACTGGACGTCCTGACTTTC
CDR3aa: CASSQERLDVLTF

j_gene: TRBJ2-4
d_gene: TRBD2
abundance: -
v_gene: TRBV11-3
CDR3nt: TGTGCCAGCAGCTTAGGGGCGGGAGGGCGGAACATTCAGTACTTC
CDR3aa: CASSLGAGGRNIQYF

j_gene: TRBJ2-6
d_gene: TRBD2
abundance: -
v_gene: TRBV6-1
CDR3nt: TGTGCCAGCAGCGAATCCGGGACTAGCCTATACTCTGGGGCCAACGTCCTGACTTTC
CDR3aa: CASSESGTSLYSGANVLTF

j_gene: TRBJ2-1
d_gene: -
abundance: once
v_gene: TRBV29-1
CDR3nt: TGCAGCGCACTTCAGGGCCAGGGCTCCTCCTACAATGAGCAGTTCTTC
CDR3aa: CSALQGQGSSYNEQFF

j_gene: TRBJ2-1
d_gene: TRBD2
abundance: many
v_gene: TRBV6-5
CDR3nt: TGTGCCAGCAGGACCGGACTAGCGGGTCTCAATGAGCAGTTCTTC
CDR3aa: CASRTGLAGLNEQFF

j_gene: TRBJ2-3
d_gene: -
abundance: -
v_gene: TRBV12-5
CDR3nt: TGTGCTAGTGGCGAAGCAGGGGTGGAGACGCAGTATTTT
CDR3aa: CASGEAGVETQYF

j_gene: TRBJ2-1
d_gene: TRBD2
abundance: once
v_gene: TRBV29-1
CDR3nt: TGCAGCGTTGAAGATTACCGGACTAGGGACAATGAGCAGTTCTTC
CDR3aa: CSVEDYRTRDNEQFF

j_gene: TRBJ2-7
d_gene: -
abundance: -
v_gene: TRBV6-5
CDR3nt: TGTGCCAGCAGCCTCCGGATTCTCAACTACGAGCAGTACTTC
CDR3aa: CASSLRILNYEQYF

j_gene: TRBJ1-1
d_gene: TRBD1
abundance: -
v_gene: TRBV5-1
CDR3nt: TGCGCCAGCCGCCCCCAGACAGGGGCCGACACTGAAGCTTTCTTT
CDR3aa: CASRPQTGADTEAFF

j_gene: TRBJ2-3
d_gene: -
abundance: -
v_gene: TRBV10-3
CDR3nt: TGTGCCATCAGTGAGTCGGGGACAGATACGCAGTATTTT
CDR3aa: CAISESGTDTQYF

j_gene: TRBJ2-5
d_gene: -
abundance: -
v_gene: TRBV7-7
CDR3nt: TGTGCCAGCAGCTCCTCCCCTTTTTTAGGGCAAGAGACCCAGTACTTC
CDR3aa: CASSSSPFLGQETQYF

j_gene: TRBJ1-6
d_gene: -
abundance: few
v_gene: TRBV2
CDR3nt: TGTGCCAGCAGTGTCGGCAGGACCCACTACCAGAATTCACCCCTCCACTTT
CDR3aa: CASSVGRTHYQNSPLHF

j_gene: TRBJ2-5
d_gene: TRBD1
abundance: -
v_gene: TRBV11-1
CDR3nt: TGTGCCAGCAGCTTAAGGACAGGGGAAGAGACCCAGTACTTC
CDR3aa: CASSLRTGEETQYF

j_gene: TRBJ2-7
d_gene: -
abundance: -
v_gene: TRBV1
CDR3nt: TGCACCTCAGCAGCGCAGGGCGAGCGAAATCCCAGCTCCTACGAGCAGTACTTC
CDR3aa: CTSAAQGERNPSSYEQYF

j_gene: TRBJ1-5
d_gene: TRBD1
abundance: -
v_gene: TRBV4-1
CDR3nt: TGCGCCAGCAGCCGCGAACAGGGGAGGCCCCAGCATTTT
CDR3aa: CASSREQGRPQHF

j_gene: TRBJ2-5
d_gene: -
abundance: -
v_gene: TRBV6-1
CDR3nt: TGTGCCAGCCTACGCGGGGTCCAAGAGACCCAGTACTTC
CDR3aa: CASLRGVQETQYF

j_gene: TRBJ1-1
d_gene: TRBD1
abundance: -
v_gene: TRBV19
CDR3nt: TGTGCCAGTAGTACCCTAGACAGGGTGACTGAAGCTTTCTTT
CDR3aa: CASSTLDRVTEAFF

j_gene: TRBJ2-3
d_gene: TRBD2
abundance: -
v_gene: TRBV16
CDR3nt: TGTGCCAGCAGCCAATTTTTGAGCGGGGGACCCAACACAGATACGCAGTATTTT
CDR3aa: CASSQFLSGGPNTDTQYF

j_gene: TRBJ2-5
d_gene: -
abundance: -
v_gene: TRBV11-3
CDR3nt: TGTGCCAGCAGCTCCTCAGGGGCAGAGACCCAGTACTTC
CDR3aa: CASSSSGAETQYF

j_gene: TRBJ1-5
d_gene: -
abundance: -
v_gene: TRBV7-2
CDR3nt: TGTGCCAGCAGCACTCAAAATCAGCCCCAGCATTTT
CDR3aa: CASSTQNQPQHF

j_gene: TRBJ2-7
d_gene: TRBD2
abundance: -
v_gene: TRBV7-9
CDR3nt: TGTGCCAGCAGCTTAGCTACTAGCGGGAGCTCCTACGAGCAGTACTTC
CDR3aa: CASSLATSGSSYEQYF

j_gene: TRBJ2-7
d_gene: -
abundance: few
v_gene: TRBV7-8
CDR3nt: TGTGCCAGCAGCTTACAACTGGGGGCAACAGGCTACGAGCAGTACTTC
CDR3aa: CASSLQLGATGYEQYF

j_gene: TRBJ1-2
d_gene: TRBD1
abundance: -
v_gene: TRBV4-1
CDR3nt: TGCGCCAGCAACCGCCCAGGGGGCAGGGGTGGCTACACCTTC
CDR3aa: CASNRPGGRGGYTF

j_gene: TRBJ1-4
d_gene: -
abundance: -
v_gene: TRBV10-3
CDR3nt: TGTGCCATCAGTGAGTATCAGGGCGACGCGAATGAAAAACTGTTTTTT
CDR3aa: CAISEYQGDANEKLFF

j_gene: TRBJ2-1
d_gene: TRBD1
abundance: -
v_gene: TRBV5-4
CDR3nt: TGTGCCAGCTCGGAAGGGACAGACTTTTACAATGAGCAGTTCTTC
CDR3aa: CASSEGTDFYNEQFF

j_gene: TRBJ1-5
d_gene: -
abundance: -
v_gene: TRBV19
CDR3nt: TGTGCCAGTAGCTCTTCGTACTACAATCAGCCCCAGCATTTT
CDR3aa: CASSSSYYNQPQHF

j_gene: TRBJ2-7
d_gene: TRBD2
abundance: -
v_gene: TRBV4-2
CDR3nt: TGTGCCAGCAGCCCGGGGGGGGACTTAGGCTCCTACGAGCAGTACTTC
CDR3aa: CASSPGGDLGSYEQYF

j_gene: TRBJ1-2
d_gene: -
abundance: -
v_gene: TRBV7-8
CDR3nt: TGTGCCAGCAGCGGCAGACAGGTTGGCTACACCTTC
CDR3aa: CASSGRQVGYTF

j_gene: TRBJ2-2
d_gene: -
abundance: -
v_gene: TRBV7-6
CDR3nt: TGTGCCAGCAGCTCGGATGCCGGGGAGCTGTTTTTT
CDR3aa: CASSSDAGELFF

j_gene: TRBJ2-1
d_gene: -
abundance: -
v_gene: TRBV15
CDR3nt: TGTGCCACCAGCAGACAGCCGGGTCCTCCTCCCCGGTTCATGTTCTTC
CDR3aa: CATSRQPGPPPRFMFF

j_gene: TRBJ1-1
d_gene: TRBD1
abundance: -
v_gene: TRBV29-1
CDR3nt: TGCAGCGTGATTAGCAGGGGGGATCTAGCTTTCTTT
CDR3aa: CSVISRGDLAFF

j_gene: TRBJ2-1
d_gene: TRBD1
abundance: -
v_gene: TRBV15
CDR3nt: TGTGCCACCAGCGCGGCTCTTCCGGGACAGGGGACCAATGAGCAGTTCTTC
CDR3aa: CATSAALPGQGTNEQFF

j_gene: TRBJ2-7
d_gene: -
abundance: -
v_gene: TRBV28
CDR3nt: TGTGCCAGCAATCCGGGCGGAGCTTCCTACGAGCAGTACTTC
CDR3aa: CASNPGGASYEQYF

j_gene: TRBJ2-3
d_gene: TRBD1
abundance: -
v_gene: TRBV5-4
CDR3nt: TGTGCCAGCAGTCGGGACAGGGGTTTCACAGATACGCAGTATTTT
CDR3aa: CASSRDRGFTDTQYF